One and the same sample provided the 15 T cell receptor beta chains below, sequenced in a study of human thymus T cells. Clones were sequenced by immunoSEQ multiplex PCR, and TCRdb holds only the in-frame ones, with some missing. Of just over 45,000 clones in the sample, more than 85% are singletons; the top ten hold approximately 0.17%. The specimen was blood. The receptors come from a girl less than two years old with a congenital heart defect but otherwise immunologically healthy.

V and J are TRBV21-1 and TRBJ2-1; the D segment call TRBD1 is taken from the table without a DNA check. TRBV21-1 is marked as a pseudogene. The CDR3 contains 17 residues. The CDR3 coding sequence is TGTGCCAGCAGCAAAGAAAGAACAGGTAGCTCCTACAATGAGCAGTTCTTC. Its protein is CASSKERTGSSYNEQFF.

The chain has TRBV7-3 and TRBJ2-5; D may be TRBD1 or TRBD2 (5 bases each). The CDR3 covers 14 residues. The germline CDR1 and CDR2 sequences are SGHTA and FQGTGA. Trimming removed 5 bases at V and 9 bases at J, with 19 bases between. The CDR3 region has the DNA TGTGCCAGCAGCCCCCACCGGGACCTGGGGGCCCAGTACTTC. It translates to CASSPHRDLGAQYF.

The rearrangement links TRBV18 to TRBJ2-7, with 11 bases aligning to TRBD1. V was clipped by 5 bases and J by 7 bases; unmatched bases: 4. Looked up from germline, CDR1 is KGHSH and CDR2 is LQKENI. CDR3 size: 13 residues. This CDR3 reads CASSVDRGLEQYF. Here the CDR3 DNA reads TGTGCCAGCTCAGTGGACAGGGGGCTGGAGCAGTACTTC.

Points on this clone: An end of the junction differs from the germline gene, which may be a read error. This CDR3 reads CASSQDRGTYLSDEQYF. The CDR3 DNA reads TGCGCCAGCAGCCAAGATCGGGGGACCTACCTCTCCGACGAGCAGTACTTC. The V and J genes are TRBV4-1 and TRBJ2-7, with D tentatively TRBD2 (6 bases). CDR1 is MGHRA and CDR2 is YSYEKL in the germline V gene. The CDR3 runs 17 residues.

J is TRBJ1-2 and V is TRBV28, with a tentative D call TRBD1 (5 bases). CDR3 length: 12 amino acids. V dropped 2 bases and J dropped 6 bases, with 7 bases sitting between them. From germline, CDR1 is MDHEN and CDR2 SYDVKM. The CDR3 region is CASSLPQDGYTF. CDR3 sequence (DNA): TGTGCCAGCAGTTTACCACAGGATGGCTACACCTTC.

The chain employs TRBV28 and TRBJ2-7; 9 bases are shared with TRBD1. The V and J ends lost 8 bases and 6 bases, in that order; junction bases with no gene match: 8. The germline CDR1 and CDR2 sequences are MDHEN and SYDVKM. The CDR3 has 13 amino acids. The CDR3 bases are TGTGCCAGCGAAGGGACAGGGCTGGGCGAGCAGTACTTC. Amino acid sequence: CASEGTGLGEQYF.

This clone has a single count. The CDR3: CASSLPGPGSTDTQYF. The CDR3 DNA reads TGTGCCAGCAGCCTACCGGGACCCGGTAGCACAGATACGCAGTATTTT. The V call is TRBV11-2, the J call TRBJ2-3, with D perhaps given as TRBD1 or TRBD2 (5 bases each). Germline V lookup: CDR1 SGHAT, CDR2 FQNNGV. Trimming cost V 5 bases and J 0 bases, with 15 bases left between them. The CDR3 extends over 16 amino acids. The entire variable domain, with the rest obtained from reference TRBV11-2 and TRBJ2-3, is as follows: EAGVAQSPRYKIIEKRQSVAFWCNPISGHATLYWYQQILGQGPKLLIQFQNNGVVDDSQLPKDRFSAERLKGVDSTLKIQPAKLEDSAVYLCASSLPGPGSTDTQYFGPGTRLTVL.

The V and J genes are TRBV9 and TRBJ2-3; TRBD2 matches at 8 bases. The CDR3 runs 17 residues. Germline CDR1 is SGDLS and CDR2 is YYNGEE. The V and J ends lost 4 bases and 1 base, in that order; junction bases with no gene match: 11. CDR3 sequence reads: CASSPRATGGRTDTQYF. DNA for the CDR3: TGTGCCAGCAGCCCCAGAGCGACGGGAGGGCGCACAGATACGCAGTATTTT.

The table lists this clone with a count of one. J is TRBJ2-4 and V is TRBV11-3, with 9 bases aligning to TRBD2. The CDR3 length is 16 residues. Trimming removed 5 bases from V and 6 bases from J; junction bases left unmatched: 11. Germline lookup yields CDR1 SGHNT and CDR2 YENEEA. The CDR3 DNA reads TGTGCCAGCAGCCCCGGGACAGCGGGAGGTGGAAACATTCAGTACTTC. Its translation is CASSPGTAGGGNIQYF.

The chain carries TRBV15 and TRBJ1-5, with D perhaps TRBD1 (5 bases). This CDR3 is 16 amino acids long. V lost 0 bases to trimming and J lost 3 bases, with 12 bases between them. Germline-derived CDR1 and CDR2 are LNHNV and YYDKDF (reference sequence). This CDR3 reads CATSRDMGDLNQPQHF. The CDR3, as DNA: TGTGCCACCAGCAGAGATATGGGGGATCTCAATCAGCCCCAGCATTTT.

In its sample, this clone was seen once. The rearrangement uses TRBV15 and TRBJ1-4; tentatively, D is TRBD1 (5 bases). The CDR3 is 16 amino acids. Trimming took off 1 base at V and 0 bases at J, with 9 bases between the two ends. Germline loops: CDR1 LNHNV, CDR2 YYDKDF (reference sequence). CDR3 in amino acids: CATSRVRGATNEKLFF. CDR3 in DNA: TGTGCCACCAGCAGAGTTAGGGGCGCAACTAATGAAAAACTGTTTTTT.

The rearrangement uses TRBV6-5 and TRBJ2-5; tentatively, D is TRBD2 (6 bases). The CDR3 totals 14 residues. Germline values: CDR1 MNHEY, CDR2 SVGAGI. V lost 5 bases to trimming and J lost 5 bases, with 15 bases between them. CDR3 in amino acids: CASSRLGRRETQYF. The CDR3 region has the DNA TGTGCCAGCAGTCGACTAGGCCGCCGGGAGACCCAGTACTTC.

This clone occurred once. The chain couples TRBV4-2 to TRBJ2-7; unclear D gene. This CDR3 has 15 residues. Trimming removed 1 base at V and 2 bases at J, with 12 bases between. The germline V gene has CDR1 LGHNA and CDR2 YNFKEQ. The CDR3 sequence: CASSQAWPTPYEQYF. CDR3 sequence (DNA): TGTGCCAGCAGCCAAGCTTGGCCCACCCCCTACGAGCAGTACTTC.

The CDR3 region is CAWSVGLFNEKLFF. The CDR3 nucleotides read TGTGCCTGGAGTGTAGGGCTGTTTAATGAAAAACTGTTTTTT. The chain has TRBV30 and TRBJ1-4, with unresolved D. CDR1 GTSNPN and CDR2 SVGIG come from the germline V gene (reference sequence). Trimming pared 0 bases from V and 4 bases from J, leaving 9 bases between. The CDR3 loop spans 14 amino acids.

The chain recombines TRBV7-2 with TRBJ2-7, with a weak D call TRBD2 (6 bases). Per the germline V gene, CDR1 is SGHTA and CDR2 is FQGNSA. The CDR3 is made up of 18 amino acids. Trimming left V 10 bases short and J 3 bases short, with 31 bases between. The chain's CDR3 is CAKTLGTHSPAANYEQYF. The CDR3 DNA is TGTGCCAAGACGTTGGGGACTCACAGCCCCGCGGCAAACTACGAGCAGTACTTC.